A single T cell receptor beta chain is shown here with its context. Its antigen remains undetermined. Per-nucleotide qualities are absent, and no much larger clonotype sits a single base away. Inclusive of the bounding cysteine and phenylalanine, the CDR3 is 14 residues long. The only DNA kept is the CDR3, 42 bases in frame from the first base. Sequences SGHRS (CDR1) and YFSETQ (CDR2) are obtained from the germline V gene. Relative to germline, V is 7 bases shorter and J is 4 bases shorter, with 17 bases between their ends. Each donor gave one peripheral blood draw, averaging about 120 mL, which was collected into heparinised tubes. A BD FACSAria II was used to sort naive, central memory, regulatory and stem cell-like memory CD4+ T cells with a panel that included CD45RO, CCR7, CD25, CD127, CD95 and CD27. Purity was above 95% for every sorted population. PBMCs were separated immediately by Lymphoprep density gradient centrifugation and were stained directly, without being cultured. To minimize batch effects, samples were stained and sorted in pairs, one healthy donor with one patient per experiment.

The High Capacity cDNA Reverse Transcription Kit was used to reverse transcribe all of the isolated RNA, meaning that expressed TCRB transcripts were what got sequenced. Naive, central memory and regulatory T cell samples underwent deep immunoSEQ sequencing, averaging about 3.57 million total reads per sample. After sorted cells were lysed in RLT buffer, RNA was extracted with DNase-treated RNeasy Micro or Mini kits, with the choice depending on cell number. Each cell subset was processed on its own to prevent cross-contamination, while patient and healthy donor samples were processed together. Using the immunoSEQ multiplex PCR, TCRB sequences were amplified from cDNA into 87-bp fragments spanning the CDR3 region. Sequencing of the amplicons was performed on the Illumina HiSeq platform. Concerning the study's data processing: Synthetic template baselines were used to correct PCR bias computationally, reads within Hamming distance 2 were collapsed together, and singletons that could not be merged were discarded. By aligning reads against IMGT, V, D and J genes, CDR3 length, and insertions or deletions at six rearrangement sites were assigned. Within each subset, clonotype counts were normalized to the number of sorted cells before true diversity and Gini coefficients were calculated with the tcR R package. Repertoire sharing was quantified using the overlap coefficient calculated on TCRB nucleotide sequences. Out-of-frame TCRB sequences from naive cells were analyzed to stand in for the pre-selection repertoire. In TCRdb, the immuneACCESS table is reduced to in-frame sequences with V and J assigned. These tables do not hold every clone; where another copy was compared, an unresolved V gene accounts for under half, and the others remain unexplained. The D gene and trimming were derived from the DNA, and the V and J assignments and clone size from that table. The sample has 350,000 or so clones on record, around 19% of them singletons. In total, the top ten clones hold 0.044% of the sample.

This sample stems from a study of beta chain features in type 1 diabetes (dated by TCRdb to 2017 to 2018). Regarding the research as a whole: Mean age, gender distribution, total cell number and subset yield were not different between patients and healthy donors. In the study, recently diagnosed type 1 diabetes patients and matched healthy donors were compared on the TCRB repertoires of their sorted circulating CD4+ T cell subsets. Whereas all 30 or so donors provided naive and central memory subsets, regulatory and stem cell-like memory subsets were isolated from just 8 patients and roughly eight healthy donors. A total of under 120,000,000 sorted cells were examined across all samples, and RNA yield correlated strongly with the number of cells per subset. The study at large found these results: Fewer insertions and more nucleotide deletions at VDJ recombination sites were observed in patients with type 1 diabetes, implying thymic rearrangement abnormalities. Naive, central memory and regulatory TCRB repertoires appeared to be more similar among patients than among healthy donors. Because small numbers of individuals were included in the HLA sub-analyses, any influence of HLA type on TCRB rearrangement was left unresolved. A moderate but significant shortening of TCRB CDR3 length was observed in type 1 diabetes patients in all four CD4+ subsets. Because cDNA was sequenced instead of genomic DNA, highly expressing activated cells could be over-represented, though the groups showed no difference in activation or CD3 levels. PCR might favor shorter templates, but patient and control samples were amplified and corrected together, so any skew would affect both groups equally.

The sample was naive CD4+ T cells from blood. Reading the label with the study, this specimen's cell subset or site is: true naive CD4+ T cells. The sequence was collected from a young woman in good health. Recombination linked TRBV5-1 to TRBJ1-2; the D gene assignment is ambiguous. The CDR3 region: CASESPWEPYGYTF. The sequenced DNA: TGCGCCAGCGAATCGCCGTGGGAGCCCTATGGCTACACCTTC.